These T cell receptor beta chains were read from a single sample in a study of STAT3 mutations in large granular lymphocyte leukemia. TCRdb's copy holds only in-frame clones and misses some; the assay was immunoSEQ multiplex PCR. The sample shows roughly 35,000 clones, about 88% of them seen only once. The sequencing input was PBMCs. The receptor source for this set is a human donor with T large granular lymphocyte leukemia. Some clones in this sample may be carry-over from other donors' samples. Both conserved end residues are part of each CDR3. The order of the fields is J gene, D gene, V gene, clone size, CDR3 DNA, CDR3 protein. A D gene is named only where the DNA matches it firmly. Size tells how often a clone was seen (once, few, many) or the class of an expanded clone, and some rows leave it out.

>TRBJ1-5|TRBD1|TRBV11-2|NA
TGTGCCAGCGCCAGGGACAGGGGGCCGAATCAGCCCCAGCATTTT
CASARDRGPNQPQHF
>TRBJ2-1|TRBD2|TRBV6-5|once
TGTGCCAGCAGTTACATGACTAGCGGGGGGATCAATGAGCAGTTCTTC
CASSYMTSGGINEQFF
>TRBJ2-7|NA|TRBV6-5|NA
TGTGCCAGCACGGACCTTGGCCCGCGGGGCGAGCAGTACTTC
CASTDLGPRGEQYF
>TRBJ2-3|NA|TRBV5-1|NA
TGCGCCAGCAGCCCCGGGCAGCTGGGGGCAGATACGCAGTATTTT
CASSPGQLGADTQYF
>TRBJ1-3|NA|TRBV10-3|NA
TGTGCCATCAGTGAGTTAGGCTCTGGAAACACCATATATTTT
CAISELGSGNTIYF
>TRBJ1-5|NA|TRBV4-2|NA
TGTGCCAGCAGCCAAGAAGGACAACAGCACAATCAGCCCCAGCATTTT
CASSQEGQQHNQPQHF
>TRBJ2-1|TRBD2|TRBV4-2|NA
TGTGCCAGCAGCAACTTAGCGGGGGGCCGAAGCTACAATGAGCAGTTCTTC
CASSNLAGGRSYNEQFF
>TRBJ2-7|NA|TRBV19|NA
TGTGCCAGTAGTATCAGGGTTTACGAGCAGTACTTC
CASSIRVYEQYF
>TRBJ1-2|TRBD1|TRBV13|once
TGTGCCAGCAGCTTAGGGGACAGGGGGTATGGCTACACCTTC
CASSLGDRGYGYTF
>TRBJ2-5|TRBD1|TRBV29-1|NA
TGCATCGTCCGGGACAGGGTAAACCAAGAGACCCAGTACTTC
CIVRDRVNQETQYF
>TRBJ1-1|NA|TRBV9|NA
TGTGCCAGCAGCGCCGACGGAGGGTTTGCTGAAGCTTTCTTT
CASSADGGFAEAFF
>TRBJ1-2|NA|TRBV2|NA
TGTGCCAGCCAGACTCCGGGGGGGTATGGCTACACCTTC
CASQTPGGYGYTF
>TRBJ1-6|NA|TRBV30|NA
TGTGCCTGGAAATTAGGAGGTTCACCCCTCCACTTT
CAWKLGGSPLHF
>TRBJ2-5|NA|TRBV18|NA
TGTGCCAGCTCACCGGTTAGGGAGACCCAGTACTTC
CASSPVRETQYF
>TRBJ1-2|NA|TRBV7-9|NA
TGTGCCAGCAACTTACTCTCCGGGGGTGGGTATGGCTACACCTTC
CASNLLSGGGYGYTF